The clone carrying this T cell receptor (beta chain) was counted only a few times. Its specificity is not known. This entry comes from a study of post-analysis software for immune sequencing data. Unique molecular identifiers were present in the TCR beta cDNA libraries. TCRdb independently ran MiXCR on the PCR reads; one entry per CDR3 protein. The table records 430,000 or so distinct CDR3 sequences, approximately 39% of them present only once. Whole-study findings and limits: Relative to controls, patients had about five TRBV segments at higher frequency, with TRBV5-6, TRBV5-1 and TRBV20-1 among these. F measure showed strong co-clustering of same-batch samples.

The CDR3 has 18 amino acids. CDR1 SEHNR and CDR2 FQNEAQ come from the germline V gene (reference sequence). V was trimmed by 1 base and J by 8 bases, leaving 26 bases between them. The sequence derives from a girl aged 2 to 9 with multiple sclerosis. The specimen was blood. The V gene is TRBV7-9, the J gene TRBJ1-1; perhaps TRBD1 as D (5 bases). This CDR3 reads CASSLVKIGRGRSSEAFF. The CDR3 nucleotides are TGTGCCAGCAGCTTAGTTAAGATCGGGAGGGGACGGTCCTCCGAAGCTTTCTTT.